These 16 T cell receptor beta chains originate from one sample sequenced in a study of CD8 T cells in ankylosing spondylitis. TCRdb re-analysed the 5' RACE reads in MiXCR, keeping a single row per CDR3 protein. Of about 30,000 distinct CDR3 sequences listed, 30% are singletons. Sequencing was performed on synovial fluid, either unsorted or a sorted T cell fraction (not recorded which). All receptors come from a male donor with ankylosing spondylitis.

This clonotype was counted a few times. This chain links TRBV10-3 with TRBJ2-7, with D uncertain. In germline, CDR1 is ENHRY, CDR2 SYGVKD. The CDR3 extends over 12 amino acids. V gave up 0 bases and J gave up 6 bases, with 6 bases separating them. CDR3 nucleotides: TGTGCCATCAGTGAGTCGGCAGCCGAGCAGTACTTC. Residues: CAISESAAEQYF.

The chain employs TRBV29-1 and TRBJ2-7; 7 nucleotides agree with TRBD1. Per the germline V gene, CDR1 is SQVTM and CDR2 is ANQGSEA. V gave up 7 bases and J gave up 2 bases; unmatched junction bases: 8. The CDR3 spans 13 residues. Here the CDR3 DNA reads TGCAGCGCCGCGGACAGGTCCCCCTACGAGCAGTACTTC. It specifies CSAADRSPYEQYF.

This clonotype was seen more than once but under ten times. The chain has TRBV5-1 and TRBJ2-5, with D unclear. CDR3 length: 11 residues. CDR1 SGHRS and CDR2 YFSETQ come from the germline V gene. Trimming removed 1 base from V and 5 bases from J, with 3 bases in between. CDR3 in DNA: TGCGCCAGCAGCTTGAAGGAGACCCAGTACTTC. Amino acids: CASSLKETQYF.

This chain links TRBV2 with TRBJ2-3; D gene uncertain. Trimming shortened V by 4 bases and J by 4 bases, and 15 bases separated the two germline ends. The CDR3 consists of 15 residues. Germline V gene data show CDR1 as SNHLY and CDR2 as FYNNEI. DNA of the CDR3: TGTGCCAGCAGTGGCTGGGCCCGTCCCGCAGATACGCAGTATTTT. Encoded protein: CASSGWARPADTQYF.

A few counts support this clonotype. The V gene is TRBV4-1, the J gene TRBJ1-1; 8 bases are a match to TRBD1. The V segment lost 8 bases and the J segment 3 bases; nucleotides outside the gene matches: 5. From germline, CDR1 is MGHRA and CDR2 YSYEKL. The CDR3 consists of 13 residues. The CDR3: CASSDRVYTEAFF. The CDR3 coding sequence is TGCGCCAGCTCGGACAGGGTTTACACTGAAGCTTTCTTT.

This clonotype was seen ten or more times. V is TRBV7-6 and J is TRBJ2-7; D might be TRBD2 (5 bases). Trimming took 3 bases from V and 5 from J, leaving 11 bases between them. The CDR3 is made up of 13 amino acids. Germline assignment: CDR1 SGHVS and CDR2 FNYEAQ. The CDR3 spells CASSFELGDEQYF. DNA for the CDR3: TGTGCCAGCAGCTTCGAACTAGGCGACGAGCAGTACTTC.

This clonotype has only a few counts. This chain links TRBV24-1 with TRBJ2-1, with D perhaps TRBD2 (5 bases). V lost 1 base and J lost 9, with 6 bases in between. The CDR3 has 12 amino acids. Germline CDR1 reads KGHDR; CDR2 reads SFDVKD. The CDR3 DNA reads as TGTGCCACCAGTGATTTTGGGAGTGAGCAGTTCTTC. Translation gives CATSDFGSEQFF.

This clonotype was recorded many times. The V and J genes are TRBV6-1 and TRBJ1-6; the D is unclear. CDR1 and CDR2 (germline): MNHNS, SASEGT. The CDR3 consists of 13 residues. The germline V and J ends were trimmed by 0 bases and 7 bases, with 4 bases remaining between them. CDR3 sequence: CASSEAENSPLHF. The CDR3 bases are TGTGCCAGCAGTGAAGCCGAAAATTCACCCCTCCACTTT.

This clonotype was recorded at least ten times. This chain uses TRBV28 with TRBJ1-3, with 7 bases identical to TRBD1. Germline CDR1 reads MDHEN; CDR2 reads SYDVKM. Trimming took 4 bases from V and 0 from J; bases not matched to a gene: 3. This CDR3 has 15 residues. The CDR3 is CASSSTGTSGNTIYF. The CDR3 nucleotides read TGTGCCAGCAGTTCGACAGGGACCTCTGGAAACACCATATATTTT.

This clonotype occurred many times. The rearrangement links TRBV20-1 to TRBJ1-3; 9 positions match TRBD1. CDR3 length: 16 amino acids. Germline CDR1 reads DFQATT; CDR2 reads SNEGSKA (reference sequence). V gave up 2 bases and J gave up 3 bases; unmatched junction bases: 8. This chain's CDR3 is CSARRPGQGIGNTIYF. The CDR3 DNA sequence: TGCAGTGCTAGACGGCCGGGACAGGGAATTGGAAACACCATATATTTT.

This clonotype has just a few counts. The chain is built from TRBV5-5 and TRBJ2-1; D ambiguous. This CDR3 has 11 residues. Germline V gene lookup returns CDR1 SGHKS and CDR2 YYEKEE (reference sequence). V shed 0 bases and J shed 14 bases, with 9 bases lying between them. CDR3 DNA sequence: TGTGCCAGCAGCTTGGACCTTAGGAAGTTCTTC. This codes for CASSLDLRKFF.

The V and J genes are TRBV10-2 and TRBJ1-2; a weak D match, TRBD1 (6 bases). Germline V gives CDR1 WSHSY, CDR2 SAAADI. Between the trimmed V and J ends, which lost 0 bases and 0 bases, there was a span of 17 bases. The CDR3 covers 18 residues. The CDR3 spells CASSESGGGPNPNYGYTF. CDR3 DNA sequence: TGCGCCAGCAGTGAGTCGGGCGGGGGGCCCAACCCTAACTATGGCTACACCTTC.

The chain is built from TRBV11-2 and TRBJ2-7, with 8 bases that match TRBD1. The CDR3 loop spans 15 amino acids. Trimming took 1 base from V and 2 from J; bases not matched to a gene: 4. CDR1 and CDR2 (germline): SGHAT, FQNNGV. The CDR3 sequence: CASSLGGTGAYEQYV. CDR3 DNA sequence: TGTGCCAGCAGCTTAGGTGGGACAGGAGCCTACGAGCAGTACGTC.

The table lists this clonotype with a few counts. This sequence joins TRBV18 and TRBJ2-3, with TRBD2 as a possible D gene (6 bases). Germline-derived CDR1 and CDR2 are KGHSH and LQKENI. Trimming took 6 bases from V and 0 from J, leaving 10 bases between them. The CDR3 contains 14 residues. CDR3 protein: CASSSTRSTDTQYF. CDR3 nucleotides: TGTGCCAGCTCGTCGACTAGAAGCACAGATACGCAGTATTTT. The full variable domain, in which reference TRBV18 and TRBJ2-3 provide the parts outside the CDR3, is NAGVMQNPRHLVRRRGQEARLRCSPMKGHSHVYWYRQLPEEGLKFMVYLQKENIIDESGMPKERFSAEFPKEGPSILRIQQVVRGDSAAYFCASSSTRSTDTQYFGPGTRLTVL.

This clonotype turned up a few times. The V and J genes are TRBV9 and TRBJ2-7, with D tentatively TRBD2 (5 bases). V dropped 7 bases and J dropped 2 bases, with 19 bases sitting between them. CDR3 length: 15 residues. Germline V lookup: CDR1 SGDLS, CDR2 YYNGEE. The CDR3 sequence is CASSRDAGNAYEQYF. DNA for the CDR3: TGTGCCAGCTCCCGTGATGCGGGTAACGCCTACGAGCAGTACTTC.

V usage is TRBV25-1 and J usage is TRBJ1-5; D call uncertain. The V end was cut by 4 bases, the J end by 7 bases, with 11 bases between. Looked up from germline, CDR1 is MGHDK and CDR2 is SYGVNS. The CDR3 runs 13 residues. DNA of the CDR3: TGTGCCAGCAGTGGGGTCGGGGTACAGCCCCAGCATTTT. Residues: CASSGVGVQPQHF.